These T cell receptor beta chains were read from a single sample in a study of Ad26.COV2.S vaccination and SARS-CoV-2 variants. Some clones are missing from TCRdb's copy, which holds only in-frame ones; the method was immunoSEQ multiplex PCR. The sample lists about 680,000 clones, 80% to 90% seen once, with over 1.3% in the top ten. Sequencing used peripheral blood, obtained in a trial of Ad26.COV2.S vaccine versus placebo. The receptors here all came from a person aged 18 to 59 who received the Ad26.COV2.S COVID-19 vaccine or a placebo. Both conserved end residues are part of each CDR3. A D gene is named only where the DNA matches it firmly. Size tells how often a clone was seen (once, few, many) or the class of an expanded clone, and some rows leave it out.

once TRBJ2-2 TRBV21-1 . TGTGCCAGCAGCAATCTAATCGGGGAACACGGGGAAGGGGCCGGGGAGCTGTTTTTT CASSNLIGEHGEGAGELFF
. TRBJ2-2 TRBV7-9 . TGTGCCAGCAGTCAGACCGCAGCCGGGGAGCTGTTTTTT CASSQTAAGELFF
. TRBJ1-5 TRBV7-2 . TGTGCCAGCAGCTTAGGGGGTGTAGGGCAAAGGAGCAATCAGCCCCAGCATTTT CASSLGGVGQRSNQPQHF
. TRBJ2-4 TRBV11-2 . TGTGCCAGCAGATTGGTAGGCTCCGCCAAAAACATTCAGTACTTC CASRLVGSAKNIQYF
. TRBJ1-6 TRBV28 . TGTGCCAGCAGTTTACCGGGTTCCTCACCCCTCCACTTT CASSLPGSSPLHF
. TRBJ1-1 TRBV19 TRBD1 TGTGCCAGTAGTATGGAGGGACAGGTCTACGGGAACACTGAAGCTTTCTTT CASSMEGQVYGNTEAFF
. TRBJ1-5 TRBV6-5 . TGTGCCAGCAGGGCGTATAGCAATCAGCCCCAGCATTTT CASRAYSNQPQHF
. TRBJ2-6 TRBV3-1/TRBV3-2 TRBD1 TGTGCCAGCAGCCAACGTCGGGACAGGGAAACTGGGGCCAACGTCCTGACTTTC CASSQRRDRETGANVLTF
. TRBJ2-1 TRBV6-5 TRBD1 TGTGCCAGCAGAACAGGGGGCGATGAGCAGTTCTTC CASRTGGDEQFF
. TRBJ1-2 TRBV6-5 . TGTGCCAGCAGTTACTATCCCGGGACCGCCTATGGCTACACCTTC CASSYYPGTAYGYTF
. TRBJ1-6 TRBV9 . TGTGCCAGCAGCGTTAGCGGGGAAAAAGCACCCCTCCACTTT CASSVSGEKAPLHF
. TRBJ1-5 TRBV30 . TGTGCCTGGCAGAGGGGGGGGCATCAGCCCCAGCATTTT CAWQRGGHQPQHF
. TRBJ2-7 TRBV15 TRBD1 TGTGCCACCAGCCGACGGCCCGGGACAGAAGGTTTGGAGCAGTACTTC CATSRRPGTEGLEQYF
. TRBJ1-1 TRBV4-3 . TGCGCCAGCAGCCAAGAGGGCGGGATAGGGACTGAAGCTTTCTTT CASSQEGGIGTEAFF
. TRBJ1-2 TRBV29-1 TRBD1 TGCAGCGCTGACAGGGACTATGGCTACACCTTC CSADRDYGYTF
. TRBJ2-2 TRBV3-1/TRBV3-2 . TGTGCCAGCAGCCAAGGGGGAAACACCGGGGAGCTGTTTTTT CASSQGGNTGELFF
. TRBJ2-3 TRBV10-3 TRBD2 TGTGCCATCAGCACCGGGACTAGCCCAGATACGCAGTATTTT CAISTGTSPDTQYF
. TRBJ2-1 TRBV7-2 TRBD2 TGTGCCAGCAGCTTTGCGAGCGGGACTTACAATGAGCAGTTCTTC CASSFASGTYNEQFF
. TRBJ1-2 TRBV5-1 . TGCGCCAGCAGCTTAAGCCAGTCTATGGGCTACACCTTC CASSLSQSMGYTF
. TRBJ2-7 TRBV5-5 . TGTGCCAGCAGCCCAGGGTACGAGCAGTACTTC CASSPGYEQYF
. TRBJ1-6 TRBV5-1 . TGCGCCAGCAGCTTGGGAGACGGGACGAGGAATTCACCCCTCCACTTT CASSLGDGTRNSPLHF
. TRBJ1-1 TRBV18 . TGTGCCAGCTCACCTGCGGGACCTGGGGACACTGAAGCTTTCTTT CASSPAGPGDTEAFF
. TRBJ2-1 TRBV19 . TGTGCCAGTAATACTTATGGTGAGCAGTTCTTC CASNTYGEQFF
. TRBJ1-2 TRBV7-2 . TGTGCCAGCAGCTCCAGGGTGGGGGAGGCGGGCTACACCTTC CASSSRVGEAGYTF
. TRBJ2-2 TRBV19 TRBD2 TGTGCCGGGAGGGACTCCCACACCGGGGAGCTGTTTTTT CAGRDSHTGELFF
. TRBJ1-6 TRBV15 TRBD1 TGTGCCACCAGCAGAGGGGACAGCTCCTATAATTCACCCCTCCACTTT CATSRGDSSYNSPLHF
. TRBJ1-4 TRBV5-1 . TGCGCCAGCAGCCCCTGGGAGGGACTACTGTTTTTT CASSPWEGLLFF
few TRBJ2-1 TRBV29-1 . TGCAGCTTCCGAGGAGGGGGTTCATACAATGAGCAGTTCTTC CSFRGGGSYNEQFF
. TRBJ2-1 TRBV13 TRBD2 TGTGCCAGCAGAATGACTAGCAATAGGAATGAGCAGTTCTTC CASRMTSNRNEQFF
. TRBJ2-7 TRBV9 TRBD2 TGTGCCAGCAGCGAGGGTGCGGGAGGCTTGGAGATGGAGCAGTACTTC CASSEGAGGLEMEQYF
. TRBJ2-5 TRBV9 . TGTGCCAGCAGCCGGACTGGAAGCGGCGAGACCCAGTACTTC CASSRTGSGETQYF
. TRBJ2-7 TRBV28 . TGTGCCAGCAGTCGAGGGGACATGACTTTTGGGGAGCAGTACTTC CASSRGDMTFGEQYF
. TRBJ2-2 TRBV12-3/TRBV12-4 . TGTGCCAGCAACCTCAACGGGGTCGGGGAGCTGTTTTTT CASNLNGVGELFF
. TRBJ2-7 TRBV5-1 TRBD1 TGCGCCAGTAGCCGGGACAGCTACGAGCAGTACTTC CASSRDSYEQYF
. TRBJ2-3 TRBV7-3 . TGTGCCAGCAGCCGAACCCCGGGAAGCACAGATACGCAGTATTTT CASSRTPGSTDTQYF
. TRBJ2-7 TRBV29-1 TRBD1 TGCAGCGTTCCGGGACAGCTCTACGAGCAGTACTTC CSVPGQLYEQYF
once TRBJ2-5 TRBV7-8 TRBD1 TGTGCCAGCAGCCCCGGGCCAGGGGGATACAATCAAGAGACCCAGTACTTC CASSPGPGGYNQETQYF
. TRBJ1-5 TRBV6-2/TRBV6-3 . TGTGCCAGCAGGTACGGGGGTTCCAATCAGCCCCAGCATTTT CASRYGGSNQPQHF
. TRBJ2-1 TRBV18 . TGTGCCAGCTCACCTACGTCCAGGAATGAGCAGTTCTTC CASSPTSRNEQFF
. TRBJ2-7 TRBV12-3/TRBV12-4 TRBD1 TGTGCCAGCAGTGAAACCGGGACAGGCCCTTCTTTC CASSETGTGPSF
. TRBJ2-7 TRBV11-2 . TGTGCCAGCAGCCTGGGAACAGGGTCCTACGAGCAGTACTTC CASSLGTGSYEQYF
. TRBJ1-3 TRBV6-5 . TGTGCCAGCAGGCCCGGGGGTGGTGGAAACACCATATATTTT CASRPGGGGNTIYF
. TRBJ2-5 TRBV4-2 . TGTGCCAGCAGCCACTCGTATGGCCTGCAGACCCAGTACTTC CASSHSYGLQTQYF
. TRBJ2-5 TRBV12-3/TRBV12-4 . TGTGCCAGCAGTTTATCCGGGACCCAGTACTTC CASSLSGTQYF
. TRBJ2-5 TRBV29-1 . TGCAGCGCAAGAAGGACACTTAAAGAGACCCAGTACTTC CSARRTLKETQYF
. TRBJ1-2 TRBV5-4 . TGTGCCAGCAGCTTATGGACAGCGTGGCGGGATAACTATGGCTACACCTTC CASSLWTAWRDNYGYTF
. TRBJ2-7 TRBV6-2/TRBV6-3 TRBD2 TGTGCCAGCAGCCCCCGAGGCGGCGGGGGACCACGCGAGCAGTACTTC CASSPRGGGGPREQYF
. TRBJ2-1 TRBV7-3 . TGTGCCAGCAGCTCACGACAGTCCGTCTCCTACAATGAGCAGTTCTTC CASSSRQSVSYNEQFF
. TRBJ1-2 TRBV5-4 . TGTGCCAGCAGCGAGCCGGGACGGAGCTATGGCTACACCTTC CASSEPGRSYGYTF
. TRBJ1-1 TRBV19 . TGTGCCAGTAGCCTGGGTCCGCCGTACAGGGACACTGAAGCTTTCTTT CASSLGPPYRDTEAFF
once TRBJ2-1 TRBV9 TRBD2 TGTGCCAGCAGCGTAGCTCTAACGGGGGGGCACAATGAGCAGTTCTTC CASSVALTGGHNEQFF
. TRBJ2-1 TRBV10-1 . TGCGCCAGCAGTGAAACCGGAGATGAGCAGTTCTTC CASSETGDEQFF
. TRBJ1-4 TRBV7-9 . TGTGCCAGCAGCTTAAGAGAGGATGGTAATGAAAAACTGTTTTTT CASSLREDGNEKLFF
. TRBJ2-2 TRBV10-3 TRBD2 TGTGCCATCCAGGGTAGCGGGAGCTCCGGGGAGCTGTTTTTT CAIQGSGSSGELFF
. TRBJ1-2 TRBV6-2/TRBV6-3 TRBD1 TGTGCCAGCAGTAGGGGGCCGAACTATGGCTACACCTTC CASSRGPNYGYTF
. TRBJ2-2 TRBV27 TRBD1 TGTGCCAGCCGTTGGGACAGCCGGACCGGGGAGCTGTTTTTT CASRWDSRTGELFF
. TRBJ2-1 TRBV15 TRBD2 TGTGCCACCAGCAGAGAGGGCGGGAGGGCCCAGTTCGGTGAGCAGTTCTTC CATSREGGRAQFGEQFF